This TCR beta chain was obtained from a study of CD8+CD57+ T cells in acquired aplastic anemia. From germline, CDR1 is LGHNA and CDR2 YSLEER. Trimming at V came to 5 bases and at J to 0 bases, leaving 4 bases not matched to a gene. The CDR3 has 15 amino acids. Genomic DNA, serving as template, underwent TCR beta VDJ and CDR3 profiling. From the reads, TCRdb called clonotypes with MiXCR, one entry per CDR3 protein. The repertoire consists of about 240,000 distinct CDR3 sequences, with around half occurring once and the leading ten covering 7% to 9.5%. Sequenced patients had shown CD8+CD57+ cell expansion by flow cytometry.

Sequencing input: sorted CD4+, CD8+, or CD8+CD57+ T cells (not recorded which) from PBMCs. The clonotype originates from a human donor with aplastic anemia. This chain uses TRBV4-3 with TRBJ2-1; TRBD1 matches at 7 bases. CDR3 residues: CASSGDSLSYNEQFF. The CDR3 DNA reads TGCGCCAGCAGCGGGGACAGCCTCTCCTACAATGAGCAGTTCTTC.